The 18 T cell receptor beta chains given below trace back to one sample, sequenced in a study of cytomegalovirus exposure and HLA in healthy donors listed by TCRdb under 2017. Library preparation used the immunoSEQ multiplex PCR assay. For the multiplex PCR, a mixture combining 60 forward primers for TCR Vbeta segments and 13 reverse primers for TCR Jbeta segments was used. The source is immuneACCESS, and TCRdb retained only in-frame sequences with V and J called. Part of the clones is not carried over; for the studies checked, unresolved V genes explain less than half of this, and the remainder is unexplained. The table held for this sample gives approximately 190,000 clones. The top ten clones comprise approximately 0.74% of the sample. Material: PBMCs. The source of these receptors is a boy aged 5-17 years in good health and CMV-seronegative.

This sequence joins TRBV27 and TRBJ1-1; D is possibly TRBD1 (5 bases). From germline, CDR1 is MNHEY and CDR2 SMNVEV (reference sequence). This CDR3 contains 13 residues. With 3 bases removed from V and 4 bases from J, the gap between germline ends came to 9 bases. DNA of the CDR3: TGTGCCAGCAGTTTCTCGGGGGGCACTGAAGCTTTCTTT. Amino acids: CASSFSGGTEAFF.

The chain employs TRBV9 and TRBJ2-5; no clear D gene. Germline V CDR1 and CDR2: SGDLS, YYNGEE. V was shortened by 7 bases and J by 4 bases, with 14 bases between the two germline ends. The CDR3 sequence is 13 residues long. This chain's CDR3 is CASGDLPGETQYF. The CDR3 bases are TGTGCCAGCGGCGACCTGCCCGGAGAGACCCAGTACTTC.

The chain has TRBV27 and TRBJ1-2; D call uncertain. Germline V lookup: CDR1 MNHEY, CDR2 SMNVEV (reference sequence). With 0 bases removed from V and 8 bases from J, the gap between germline ends came to 13 bases. The CDR3 loop spans 14 amino acids. For the CDR3, the DNA is TGTGCCAGCAGTTTATCCGGGTCACCTGAGGGCTACACCTTC. This gives the protein CASSLSGSPEGYTF.

The chain carries TRBV7-6 and TRBJ1-1; D remains ambiguous. The CDR3 is made up of 16 amino acids. Trimming removed 2 bases at V and 3 bases at J, with 16 bases between. In germline, CDR1 is SGHVS, CDR2 FNYEAQ. Here the CDR3 reads CASSLLGPLGDTEAFF. The CDR3 DNA reads TGTGCCAGCAGCTTATTAGGCCCTTTGGGCGACACTGAAGCTTTCTTT.

This chain joins TRBV6-5 and TRBJ1-1, with D maybe TRBD1 (5 bases). Trimming removed 2 bases at V and 1 base at J, with 5 bases between. The germline V gene has CDR1 MNHEY and CDR2 SVGAGI. CDR3 length equals 13 residues. The CDR3: CASSYQGNTEAFF. CDR3 DNA: TGTGCCAGCAGTTACCAGGGGAACACTGAAGCTTTCTTT.

The V call is TRBV10-3, the J call TRBJ1-1; 10 bases are shared with TRBD1. The CDR3 consists of 15 residues. Germline V CDR1 and CDR2: ENHRY, SYGVKD. With 6 bases clipped from V and 5 bases from J, the junction kept 9 bases outside the gene matches. CDR3 in amino acids: CAIRETGQGRTEAFF. The CDR3 DNA follows: TGTGCCATCAGGGAAACGGGACAGGGGAGGACTGAAGCTTTCTTT.

The gene calls are TRBV11-2 and TRBJ2-4; TRBD1 matches 8 bases. Trimming at V came to 5 bases and at J to 3 bases, leaving 6 bases not matched to a gene. The V gene's germline CDR1 is SGHAT and CDR2 FQNNGV. There are 15 residues in the CDR3. Here the CDR3 DNA reads TGTGCCAGCAGCCGAGGGACAGGCGACAAAAACATTCAGTACTTC. As protein: CASSRGTGDKNIQYF.

The chain carries TRBV18 and TRBJ2-6; no clear D gene. The V and J ends lost 3 bases and 0 bases respectively, with 9 bases between them. CDR1 KGHSH and CDR2 LQKENI come from the germline V gene. The CDR3 sequence is 16 residues long. CDR3 in DNA: TGTGCCAGCTCACCCATTCCGGGCTCTGGGGCCAACGTCCTGACTTTC. Translation: CASSPIPGSGANVLTF. Based on the CDR3 plus reference TRBV18 and TRBJ2-6, the full variable domain is NAGVMQNPRHLVRRRGQEARLRCSPMKGHSHVYWYRQLPEEGLKFMVYLQKENIIDESGMPKERFSAEFPKEGPSILRIQQVVRGDSAAYFCASSPIPGSGANVLTFGAGSRLTVL.

The chain combines TRBV9 with TRBJ2-2; D may be TRBD1 (9 bases). The CDR3 covers 17 residues. The V end lost 1 base, the J end lost 4 bases, and 17 bases lay between the germline ends. Germline V gene sequence: CDR1 SGDLS, CDR2 YYNGEE. CDR3 coding DNA: TGTGCCAGCAGCGTACGGGGGGGGACAGGGACCACCGGGGAGCTGTTTTTT. Encoded protein: CASSVRGGTGTTGELFF.

The chain carries TRBV6-6 and TRBJ2-5; no clear D gene. Germline V CDR1 and CDR2: MNHNY, SVGAGI (reference sequence). CDR3 length: 13 residues. The V and J ends lost 0 bases and 5 bases respectively, with 7 bases between them. CDR3 region: CASSYSIGETQYF. The CDR3 region has the DNA TGTGCCAGCAGTTACTCTATCGGGGAGACCCAGTACTTC.

This rearrangement joins TRBV2 to TRBJ2-7; TRBD1 might be the D (5 bases). Germline V gene data show CDR1 as SNHLY and CDR2 as FYNNEI. The CDR3 runs 15 residues. The ends were cut back, 6 bases at V and 2 bases at J, with 17 bases in the middle. CDR3 amino acids: CASRPNPDSTYEQYF. The CDR3 bases are TGTGCCAGCAGACCCAATCCTGACAGCACCTACGAGCAGTACTTC.

This chain connects TRBV27 to TRBJ2-2; D is perhaps TRBD2 (6 bases). V gave up 10 bases and J gave up 4 bases, with 28 bases separating them. This CDR3 has 18 residues. CDR1 and CDR2 from the germline V gene are MNHEY and SMNVEV (reference sequence). The CDR3 is CATTPRGAGTLGTGELFF. For the CDR3, the DNA is TGTGCCACCACTCCCCGAGGGGCGGGGACCTTGGGCACCGGGGAGCTGTTTTTT.

This rearrangement joins TRBV14 to TRBJ2-3; 8 bases map to TRBD1. V dropped 4 bases and J dropped 5; count of bases not matched to a gene: 8. CDR1 is SGHDN and CDR2 is FVKESK in the germline V gene. The CDR3 length is 15 residues. The CDR3 loop is CASSPYRGWEDTQYF. CDR3 nucleotides: TGTGCCAGCAGCCCCTACAGGGGGTGGGAAGATACGCAGTATTTT.

The chain employs TRBV19 and TRBJ1-3; unclear D gene. Germline CDR1 LNHDA, CDR2 SQIVND (reference sequence). The ends were cut back, 1 base at V and 2 bases at J, with 6 bases in the middle. The CDR3 sequence is 14 residues long. Written as DNA, the CDR3 is TGTGCCAGTAGTATAGTGTCGGCTGGAAACACCATATATTTT. Its translation is CASSIVSAGNTIYF.

This chain uses TRBV7-6 with TRBJ2-1; TRBD2 aligns across 9 bases. Germline V gene lookup returns CDR1 SGHVS and CDR2 FNYEAQ. This CDR3 has 16 residues. V lost 1 base, J lost 4 bases, and 5 bases stayed unmatched. The CDR3 here is CASSLVAAGGYNEQFF. CDR3 DNA sequence: TGTGCCAGCAGCTTAGTAGCCGCGGGGGGGTACAATGAGCAGTTCTTC.

V and J are TRBV5-4 and TRBJ2-7; 9 nucleotides line up with TRBD2. This CDR3 is 15 amino acids long. V gave up 3 bases and J gave up 2 bases; unmatched junction bases: 6. Germline loops: CDR1 SGHNT, CDR2 YYREEE (reference sequence). CDR3 amino acids: CASSSWASGTYEQYF. The CDR3 coding sequence is TGTGCCAGCAGCTCTTGGGCTAGCGGGACCTACGAGCAGTACTTC.

V and J are TRBV27 and TRBJ2-5; 13 nucleotides match TRBD2. The ends lost 5 bases at V and 4 bases at J; junction bases unmatched: 4. This CDR3 has 15 residues. CDR1 is MNHEY and CDR2 is SMNVEV in the germline V gene (reference sequence). This chain's CDR3 is CASSLRTSGRETQYF. The CDR3, as DNA: TGTGCCAGCAGTCTTCGGACTAGCGGGAGAGAGACCCAGTACTTC.

The chain couples TRBV4-2 to TRBJ2-7, with D unclear. Germline V lookup: CDR1 LGHNA, CDR2 YNFKEQ. This CDR3 region has 15 residues. Trimming removed 0 bases from V and 0 bases from J, with 9 bases in between. The CDR3 region is CASSQDLDNSYEQYF. The CDR3 DNA reads as TGTGCCAGCAGCCAAGATCTTGACAACTCCTACGAGCAGTACTTC.